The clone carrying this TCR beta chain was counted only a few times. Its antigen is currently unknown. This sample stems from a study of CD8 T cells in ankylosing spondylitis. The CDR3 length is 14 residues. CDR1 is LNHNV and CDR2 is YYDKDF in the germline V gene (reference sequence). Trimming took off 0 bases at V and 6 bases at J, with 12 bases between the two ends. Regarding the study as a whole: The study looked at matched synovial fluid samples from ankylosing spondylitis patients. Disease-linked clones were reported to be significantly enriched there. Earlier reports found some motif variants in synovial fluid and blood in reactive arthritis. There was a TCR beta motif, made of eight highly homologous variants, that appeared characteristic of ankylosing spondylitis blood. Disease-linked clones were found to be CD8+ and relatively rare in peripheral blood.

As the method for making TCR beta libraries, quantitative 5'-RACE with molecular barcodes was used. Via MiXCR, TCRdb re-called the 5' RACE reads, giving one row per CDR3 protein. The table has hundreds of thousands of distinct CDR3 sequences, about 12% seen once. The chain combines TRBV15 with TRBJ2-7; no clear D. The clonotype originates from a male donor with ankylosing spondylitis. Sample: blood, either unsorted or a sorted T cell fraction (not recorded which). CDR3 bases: TGTGCCACCAGCAGAGATTTTCGTACGGGCGAGCAGTACTTC. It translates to CATSRDFRTGEQYF.